Listed here are 12 T cell receptor beta chains from one sample, sequenced in a study of technical replicates of blood from a few donors. Sequencing used immunoSEQ multiplex PCR; TCRdb keeps in-frame clones, though not all of them. The sample consists of 75,000 to 95,000 clones, roughly 90% of them appearing once. The sample comprised T cells isolated from PBMCs. The receptors shown here come from a human donor in good health.

This rearrangement joins TRBV2 to TRBJ1-6, with 7 bases identical to TRBD1. V was clipped by 4 bases and J by 8 bases; unmatched bases: 5. The CDR3 has 14 residues. The V gene's germline CDR1 is SNHLY and CDR2 FYNNEI. CDR3 protein: CASSVGTADSPLHF. DNA of the CDR3: TGTGCCAGCAGTGTAGGGACAGCGGATTCACCCCTCCACTTT. The full variable domain, its missing parts supplied by reference TRBV2 and TRBJ1-6, is EPEVTQTPSHQVTQMGQEVILRCVPISNHLYFYWYRQILGQKVEFLVSFYNNEISEKSEIFDDQFSVERPDGSNFTLKIRSTKLEDSAMYFCASSVGTADSPLHFGNGTRLTVT.

V gene TRBV6-1 combines with J gene TRBJ1-1; D perhaps matches TRBD1 (5 bases). V gave up 7 bases and J gave up 3 bases, with 15 bases separating them. This CDR3 is 14 amino acids long. In germline, CDR1 is MNHNS, CDR2 SASEGT. For the CDR3, the DNA is TGTGCCAGCACCTCATGGGGCAAGGACACTGAAGCTTTCTTT. Its protein is CASTSWGKDTEAFF.

The rearrangement joins TRBV5-6 to TRBJ2-2; weak D call: TRBD2 (5 bases). Per the germline V gene, CDR1 is SGHDT and CDR2 is YYEEEE. Deletions cut 0 bases from V and 4 bases from J, with 10 bases between. The CDR3 spans 15 residues. Here the CDR3 reads CASSLGGSVTGELFF. DNA of the CDR3: TGTGCCAGCAGCTTGGGAGGGAGCGTCACCGGGGAGCTGTTTTTT.

The chain carries TRBV2 and TRBJ2-6; D remains unclear. CDR3 length: 17 residues. In germline, CDR1 is SNHLY, CDR2 FYNNEI. Trimming stripped 7 bases from V and 0 bases from J, with 16 bases between. The DNA of the CDR3 is TGTGCCAGCACGAATTGGGCGTCAAGCTCTGGGGCCAACGTCCTGACTTTC. Translated: CASTNWASSSGANVLTF.

This chain links TRBV6-5 with TRBJ1-1; no clear D gene. The germline V and J ends were trimmed by 5 bases and 4 bases, with 11 bases remaining between them. CDR1 and CDR2 from the germline V gene are MNHEY and SVGAGI. The CDR3 loop spans 13 amino acids. The CDR3 region is CASSPQWLTEAFF. The CDR3 DNA reads as TGTGCCAGCAGTCCCCAATGGCTCACTGAAGCTTTCTTT.

This chain joins TRBV30 and TRBJ1-4, with TRBD1 identical over 8 bases. There are 15 residues in the CDR3. Germline values: CDR1 GTSNPN, CDR2 SVGIG (reference sequence). J gave up 3 bases and V 3 bases, and 6 bases lay outside the gene matches. The CDR3 DNA sequence: TGTGCCTGGAGGCCCGACAGGGGCGCTAATGAAAAACTGTTTTTT. Protein product: CAWRPDRGANEKLFF.

V and J are TRBV4-1 and TRBJ1-3; the match to TRBD1 covers 7 bases. V was pared by 0 bases and J by 10 bases, with 9 bases of the junction left unmatched. CDR1 MGHRA and CDR2 YSYEKL come from the germline V gene. This CDR3 has 15 residues. The CDR3 DNA sequence: TGCGCCAGCAGCCAAGATAGGGGGCTCGAAAGGACCATATATTTT. This sequence encodes CASSQDRGLERTIYF.

The chain uses TRBV6-1 and TRBJ2-1; the D gene is possibly TRBD1 (5 bases). V lost 6 bases to trimming and J lost 2 bases, with 11 bases between them. Germline V gives CDR1 MNHNS, CDR2 SASEGT. CDR3 length equals 14 residues. The CDR3 region has the DNA TGTGCCAGCAGCGACGTAGGGGCCTACAATGAGCAGTTCTTC. Protein: CASSDVGAYNEQFF.

V gene TRBV4-2 combines with J gene TRBJ2-1; perhaps TRBD1 as D (6 bases). The CDR3 is 17 residues long. Germline CDR1 reads LGHNA; CDR2 reads YNFKEQ. Trimming took 3 bases from V and 3 from J, leaving 18 bases between them. The CDR3 sequence: CASSQETGLGYYNEQFF. The DNA for the CDR3 is TGTGCCAGCAGCCAGGAAACAGGGTTGGGTTACTACAATGAGCAGTTCTTC.

The chain employs TRBV28 and TRBJ1-2, with TRBD1 matching over 8 bases. The germline V gene has CDR1 MDHEN and CDR2 SYDVKM. The junction had 8 bases not matched to a gene; V was cut back by 6 bases and J by 5 bases. The CDR3 covers 14 residues. DNA for the CDR3: TGTGCCAGCAGCCAAGGACAGGGTAAATATGGCTACACCTTC. It specifies CASSQGQGKYGYTF.

This chain uses TRBV11-3 with TRBJ1-1, with D possibly being TRBD1 (5 bases). Deletions cut 0 bases from V and 0 bases from J, with 14 bases between. The germline CDR1 and CDR2 sequences are SGHNT and YENEEA. There are 17 residues in the CDR3. Here the CDR3 reads CASSLDRMGQVNTEAFF. The CDR3 DNA sequence: TGTGCCAGCAGCTTAGACCGTATGGGGCAGGTGAACACTGAAGCTTTCTTT.

The V gene is TRBV2, the J gene TRBJ2-2; 7 bases are shared with TRBD1. The V gene end was trimmed by 3 bases and the J gene end by 2 bases; junction bases not matched to a gene: 9. Germline V gene data show CDR1 as SNHLY and CDR2 as FYNNEI. The CDR3 has 17 residues. For the CDR3, the DNA is TGTGCCAGCAGTGAGATCCCGGGACAGTCAAACACCGGGGAGCTGTTTTTT. It yields the protein CASSEIPGQSNTGELFF. Complete variable domain (other parts from reference TRBV2 and TRBJ2-2): EPEVTQTPSHQVTQMGQEVILRCVPISNHLYFYWYRQILGQKVEFLVSFYNNEISEKSEIFDDQFSVERPDGSNFTLKIRSTKLEDSAMYFCASSEIPGQSNTGELFFGEGSRLTVL.